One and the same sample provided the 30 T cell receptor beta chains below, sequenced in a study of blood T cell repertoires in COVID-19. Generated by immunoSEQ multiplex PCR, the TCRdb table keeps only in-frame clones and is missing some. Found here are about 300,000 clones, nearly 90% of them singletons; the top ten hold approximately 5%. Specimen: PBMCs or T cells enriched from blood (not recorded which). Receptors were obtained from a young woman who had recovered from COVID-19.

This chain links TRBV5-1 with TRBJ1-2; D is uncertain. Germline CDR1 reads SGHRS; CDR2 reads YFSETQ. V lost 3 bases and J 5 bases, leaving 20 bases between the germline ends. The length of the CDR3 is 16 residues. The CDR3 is CASSYRGEGVGYGYTF. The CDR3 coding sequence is TGCGCCAGCAGCTACCGCGGGGAGGGTGTTGGGTATGGCTACACCTTC.

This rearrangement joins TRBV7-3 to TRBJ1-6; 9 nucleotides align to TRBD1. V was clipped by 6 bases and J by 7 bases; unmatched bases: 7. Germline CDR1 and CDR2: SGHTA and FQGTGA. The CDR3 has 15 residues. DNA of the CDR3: TGTGCCAGCAGTCTGACGGGACAGGGAAATTCACCCCTCCACTTT. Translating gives CASSLTGQGNSPLHF. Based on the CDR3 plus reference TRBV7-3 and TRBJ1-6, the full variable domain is GAGVSQTPSNKVTEKGKYVELRCDPISGHTALYWYRQSLGQGPEFLIYFQGTGAADDSGLPNDRFFAVRPEGSVSTLKIQRTERGDSAVYLCASSLTGQGNSPLHFGNGTRLTVT.

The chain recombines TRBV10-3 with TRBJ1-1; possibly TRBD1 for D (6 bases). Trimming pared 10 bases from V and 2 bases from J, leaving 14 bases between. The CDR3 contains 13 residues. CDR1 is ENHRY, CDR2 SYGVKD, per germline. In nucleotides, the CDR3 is TGTGCCACCCTGGGACACCCAAACACTGAAGCTTTCTTT. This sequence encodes CATLGHPNTEAFF.

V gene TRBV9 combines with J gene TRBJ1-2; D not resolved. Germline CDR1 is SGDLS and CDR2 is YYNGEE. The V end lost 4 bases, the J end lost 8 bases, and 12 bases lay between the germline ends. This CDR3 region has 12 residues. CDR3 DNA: TGTGCCAGCAGCAACTTTCCGGGGGGCTACACCTTC. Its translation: CASSNFPGGYTF.

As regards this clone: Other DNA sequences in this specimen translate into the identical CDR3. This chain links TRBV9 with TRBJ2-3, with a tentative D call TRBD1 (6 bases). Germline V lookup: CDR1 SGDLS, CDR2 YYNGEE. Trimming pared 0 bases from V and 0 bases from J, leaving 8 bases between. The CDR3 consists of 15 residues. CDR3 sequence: CASSVGTASTDTQYF. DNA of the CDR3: TGTGCCAGCAGCGTAGGGACAGCGAGCACAGATACGCAGTATTTT.

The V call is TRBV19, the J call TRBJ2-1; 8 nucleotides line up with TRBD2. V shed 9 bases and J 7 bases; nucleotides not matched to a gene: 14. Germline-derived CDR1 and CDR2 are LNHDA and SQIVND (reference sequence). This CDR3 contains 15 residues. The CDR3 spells CASKRPGGPGNEQFF. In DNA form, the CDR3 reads TGTGCCAGCAAACGCCCGGGGGGGCCGGGTAATGAGCAGTTCTTC.

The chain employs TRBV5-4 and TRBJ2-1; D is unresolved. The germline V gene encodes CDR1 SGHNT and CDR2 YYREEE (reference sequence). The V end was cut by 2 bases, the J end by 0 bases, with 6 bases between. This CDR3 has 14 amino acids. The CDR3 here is CASSFRDSYNEQFF. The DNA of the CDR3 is TGTGCCAGCAGCTTCCGAGACTCCTACAATGAGCAGTTCTTC.

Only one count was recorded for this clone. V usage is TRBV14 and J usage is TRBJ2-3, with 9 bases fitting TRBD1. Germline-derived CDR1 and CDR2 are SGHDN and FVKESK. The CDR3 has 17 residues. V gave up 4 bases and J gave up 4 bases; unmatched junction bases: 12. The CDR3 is CASSLGQGIGFSDTQYF. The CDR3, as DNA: TGTGCCAGCAGCCTGGGACAGGGTATCGGTTTCTCAGATACGCAGTATTTT.

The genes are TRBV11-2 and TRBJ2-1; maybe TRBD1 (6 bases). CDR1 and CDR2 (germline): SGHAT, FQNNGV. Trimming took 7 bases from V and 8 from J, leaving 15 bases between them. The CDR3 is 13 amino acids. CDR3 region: CASTPQGTHEQFF. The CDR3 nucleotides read TGTGCCAGCACCCCCCAGGGGACCCATGAGCAGTTCTTC.

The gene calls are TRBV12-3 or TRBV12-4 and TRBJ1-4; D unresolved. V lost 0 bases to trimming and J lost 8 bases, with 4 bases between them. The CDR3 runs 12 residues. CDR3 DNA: TGTGCCAGCAGTTTAGCGCGAGAAAAACTGTTTTTT. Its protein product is CASSLAREKLFF.

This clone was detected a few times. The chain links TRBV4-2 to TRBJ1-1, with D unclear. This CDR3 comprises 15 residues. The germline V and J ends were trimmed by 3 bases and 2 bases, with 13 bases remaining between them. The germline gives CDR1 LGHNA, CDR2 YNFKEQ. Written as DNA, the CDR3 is TGTGCCAGCAGCCACGGCACATCTAGTAACACTGAAGCTTTCTTT. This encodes CASSHGTSSNTEAFF.

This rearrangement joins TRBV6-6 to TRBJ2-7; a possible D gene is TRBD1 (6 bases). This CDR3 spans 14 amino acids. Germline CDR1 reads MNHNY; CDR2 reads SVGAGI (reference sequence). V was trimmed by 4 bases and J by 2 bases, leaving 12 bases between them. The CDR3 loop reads CASSLSGVTYEQYF. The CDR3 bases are TGTGCCAGCAGTTTGTCAGGGGTTACCTACGAGCAGTACTTC.

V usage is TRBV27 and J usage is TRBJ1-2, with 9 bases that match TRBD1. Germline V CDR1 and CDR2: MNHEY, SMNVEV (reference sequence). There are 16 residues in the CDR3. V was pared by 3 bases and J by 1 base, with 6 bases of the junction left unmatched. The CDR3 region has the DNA TGTGCCAGCAGTTTCGAAGGGACAGGGAGTAACTATGGCTACACCTTC. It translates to CASSFEGTGSNYGYTF.

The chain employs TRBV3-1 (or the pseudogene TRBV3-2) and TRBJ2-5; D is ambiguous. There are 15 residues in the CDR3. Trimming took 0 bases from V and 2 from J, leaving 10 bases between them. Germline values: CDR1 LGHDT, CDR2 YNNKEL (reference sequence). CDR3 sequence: CASSQDPILQETQYF. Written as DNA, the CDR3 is TGTGCCAGCAGCCAAGATCCCATCCTACAAGAGACCCAGTACTTC.

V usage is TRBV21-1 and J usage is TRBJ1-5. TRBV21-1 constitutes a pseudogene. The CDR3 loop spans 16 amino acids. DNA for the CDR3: TGTGCCAGCAGCAAATTCTGGGCCCACGAGGGTCAGCCCCAGCATTTT. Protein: CASSKFWAHEGQPQHF.

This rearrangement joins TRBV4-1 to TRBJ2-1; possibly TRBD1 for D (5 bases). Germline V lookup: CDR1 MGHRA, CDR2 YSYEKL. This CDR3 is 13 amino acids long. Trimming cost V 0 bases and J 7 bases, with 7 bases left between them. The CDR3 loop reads CASSQDPGNEQFF. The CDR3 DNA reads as TGCGCCAGCAGCCAAGACCCAGGGAATGAGCAGTTCTTC.

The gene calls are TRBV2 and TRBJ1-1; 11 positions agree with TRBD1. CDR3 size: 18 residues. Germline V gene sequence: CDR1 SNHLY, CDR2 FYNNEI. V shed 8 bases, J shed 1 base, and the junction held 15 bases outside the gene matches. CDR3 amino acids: CASLRTGGSGEGNTEAFF. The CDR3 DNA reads TGTGCCAGCCTCCGGACAGGGGGCAGTGGAGAAGGGAACACTGAAGCTTTCTTT.

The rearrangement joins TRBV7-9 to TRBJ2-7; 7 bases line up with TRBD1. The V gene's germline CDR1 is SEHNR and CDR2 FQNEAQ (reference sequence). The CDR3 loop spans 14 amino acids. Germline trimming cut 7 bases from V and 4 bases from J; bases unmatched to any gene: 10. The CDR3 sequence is CASNTGQRVYEQYF. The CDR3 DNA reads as TGTGCCAGCAACACGGGACAGAGAGTTTACGAGCAGTACTTC.

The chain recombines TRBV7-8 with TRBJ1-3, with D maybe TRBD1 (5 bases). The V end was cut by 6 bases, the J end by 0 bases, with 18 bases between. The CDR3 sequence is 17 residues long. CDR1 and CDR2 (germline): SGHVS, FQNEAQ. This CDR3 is CASREMGQVISGNTIYF. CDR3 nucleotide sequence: TGTGCCAGCAGGGAGATGGGGCAGGTGATCTCTGGAAACACCATATATTTT.

DNA of the CDR3: TGTGCCAGCTCACCACCAGGGGACTCTGGAAACACCATATATTTT. Its protein is CASSPPGDSGNTIYF. The chain couples TRBV18 to TRBJ1-3, with TRBD1 as a possible D gene (5 bases). Trimming pared 0 bases from V and 0 bases from J, leaving 6 bases between. Germline CDR1 is KGHSH and CDR2 is LQKENI. This CDR3 has 15 amino acids.

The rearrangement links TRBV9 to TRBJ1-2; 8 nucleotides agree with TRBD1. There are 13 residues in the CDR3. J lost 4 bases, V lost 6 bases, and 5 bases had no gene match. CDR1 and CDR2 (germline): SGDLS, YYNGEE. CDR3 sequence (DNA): TGTGCCAGCAACAGACAGGGGAGCTATGGCTACACCTTC. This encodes CASNRQGSYGYTF.

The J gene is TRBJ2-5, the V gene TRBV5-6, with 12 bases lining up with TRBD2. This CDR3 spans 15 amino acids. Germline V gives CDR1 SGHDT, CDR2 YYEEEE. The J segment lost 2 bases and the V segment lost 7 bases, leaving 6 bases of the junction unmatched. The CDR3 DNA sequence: TGTGCCAGCTCAAGACTAGCGGGGGTACAAGAGACCCAGTACTTC. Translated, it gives CASSRLAGVQETQYF.

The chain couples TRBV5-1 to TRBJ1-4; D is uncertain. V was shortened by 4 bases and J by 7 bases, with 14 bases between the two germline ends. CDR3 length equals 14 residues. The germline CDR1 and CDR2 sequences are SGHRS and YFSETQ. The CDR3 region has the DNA TGCGCCAGCAGCATCGGGGTGCTAGGTGAAAAACTGTTTTTT. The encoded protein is CASSIGVLGEKLFF.

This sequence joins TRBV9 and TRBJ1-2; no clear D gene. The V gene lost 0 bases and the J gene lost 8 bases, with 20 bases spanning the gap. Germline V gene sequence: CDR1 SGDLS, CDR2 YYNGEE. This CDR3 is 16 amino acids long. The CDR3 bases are TGTGCCAGCAGCGTAGATGGAGGCGGGCCAGCTTCGGGCTACACCTTC. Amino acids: CASSVDGGGPASGYTF.

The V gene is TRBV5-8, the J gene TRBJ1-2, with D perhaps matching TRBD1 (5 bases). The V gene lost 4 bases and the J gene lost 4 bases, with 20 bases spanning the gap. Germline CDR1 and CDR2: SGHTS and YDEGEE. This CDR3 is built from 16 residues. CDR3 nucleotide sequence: TGTGCCAGCAGCCCAAAAAGCCTCTGGGGCATCTATGGCTACACCTTC. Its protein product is CASSPKSLWGIYGYTF.

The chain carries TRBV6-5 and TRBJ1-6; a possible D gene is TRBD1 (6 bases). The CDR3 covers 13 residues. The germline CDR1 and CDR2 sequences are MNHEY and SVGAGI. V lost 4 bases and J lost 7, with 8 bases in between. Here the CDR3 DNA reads TGTGCCAGCAGTTGGACAGCCAATTCACCCCTCCACTTT. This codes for CASSWTANSPLHF.

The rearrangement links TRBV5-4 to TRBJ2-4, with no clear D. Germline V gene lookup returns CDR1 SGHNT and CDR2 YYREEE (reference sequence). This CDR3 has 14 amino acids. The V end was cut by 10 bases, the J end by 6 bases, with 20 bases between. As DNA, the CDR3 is TGTGCCGCCTCTGCTAGGCCAGATACAAACATTCAGTACTTC. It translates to CAASARPDTNIQYF.

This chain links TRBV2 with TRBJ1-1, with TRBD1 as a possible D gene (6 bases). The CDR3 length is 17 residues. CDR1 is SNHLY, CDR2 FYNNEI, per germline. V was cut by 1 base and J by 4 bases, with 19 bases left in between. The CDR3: CASSEDHPQGIGTEAFF. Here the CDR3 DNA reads TGTGCCAGCAGTGAAGATCACCCCCAGGGGATCGGCACTGAAGCTTTCTTT.

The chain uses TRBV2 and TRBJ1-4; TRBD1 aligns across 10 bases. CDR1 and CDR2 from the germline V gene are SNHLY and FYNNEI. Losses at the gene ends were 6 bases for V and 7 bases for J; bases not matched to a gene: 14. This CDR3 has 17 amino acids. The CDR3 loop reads CASSGGTGQGVAEKLFF. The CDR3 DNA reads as TGTGCCAGCAGCGGGGGGACCGGACAGGGGGTAGCTGAAAAACTGTTTTTT.

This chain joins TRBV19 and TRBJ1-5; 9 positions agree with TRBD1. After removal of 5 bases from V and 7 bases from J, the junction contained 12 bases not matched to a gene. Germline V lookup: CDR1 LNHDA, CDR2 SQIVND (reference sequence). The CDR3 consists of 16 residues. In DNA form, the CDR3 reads TGTGCCAGTAGTCCCAACCCCCCGGGACAGGGCCAGCCCCAGCATTTT. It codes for CASSPNPPGQGQPQHF. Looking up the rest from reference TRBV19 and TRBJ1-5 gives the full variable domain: DGGITQSPKYLFRKEGQNVTLSCEQNLNHDAMYWYRQDPGQGLRLIYYSQIVNDFQKGDIAEGYSVSREKKESFPLTVTSAQKNPTAFYLCASSPNPPGQGQPQHFGDGTRLSIL.